Described below is a single TCR beta chain sequence and its context. Its antigen remains unidentified. Samples: about 28 days before transplant, then days 30, 100 and 180 after. The data derive from a study of T cell clonotyping in hematopoietic cell transplantation. Whole-study findings and limits: Broader posttransplant TCR repertoire diversity was predicted by graft donor and pretransplant recipient Inverse Simpson Index values. After transplant, recipient diversity fell while pathologically expanded clonotypes grew through day 180.

Assay used: immunoSEQ multiplex PCR; TCRdb lists only in-frame clones, some missing. This table holds approximately 14,000 clones, around 98% found once. The sample consisted of peripheral blood mononuclear cells, taken 30 days after allogeneic stem cell transplant. The receptor's source is a female patient between 50 and 60 years old who had an allogeneic stem cell transplant from an unrelated donor, so T cells may come from the graft donor. Some clones in this sample may be carry-over from other donors' samples.

CDR3 coding DNA: TGCGCCAGCAGCCAAATCCAGGGCCCCGAGCAGTACTTC. This gives the protein CASSQIQGPEQYF. The chain is built from TRBV4-1 and TRBJ2-7, with D tentatively TRBD1 (5 bases). Germline CDR1 MGHRA, CDR2 YSYEKL. With 2 bases removed from V and 6 bases from J, the gap between germline ends came to 11 bases. The CDR3 extends over 13 amino acids.